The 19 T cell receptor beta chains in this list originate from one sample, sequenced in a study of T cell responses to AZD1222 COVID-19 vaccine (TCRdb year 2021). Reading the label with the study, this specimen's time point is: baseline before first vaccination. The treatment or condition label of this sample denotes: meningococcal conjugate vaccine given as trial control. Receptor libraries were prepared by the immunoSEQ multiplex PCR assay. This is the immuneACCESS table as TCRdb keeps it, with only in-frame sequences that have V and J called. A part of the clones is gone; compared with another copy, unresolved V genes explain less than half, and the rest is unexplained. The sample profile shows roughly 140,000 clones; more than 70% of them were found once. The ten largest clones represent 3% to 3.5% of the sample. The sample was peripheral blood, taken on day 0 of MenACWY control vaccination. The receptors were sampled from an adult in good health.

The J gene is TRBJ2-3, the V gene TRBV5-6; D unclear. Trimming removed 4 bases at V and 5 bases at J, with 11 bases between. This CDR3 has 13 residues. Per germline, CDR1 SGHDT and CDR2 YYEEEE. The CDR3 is CASSDAWGDTQYF. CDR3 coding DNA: TGTGCCAGCAGCGATGCTTGGGGAGATACGCAGTATTTT. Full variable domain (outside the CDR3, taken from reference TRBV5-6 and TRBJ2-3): DAGVTQSPTHLIKTRGQQVTLRCSPKSGHDTVSWYQQALGQGPQFIFQYYEEEERQRGNFPDRFSGHQFPNYSSELNVNALLLGDSALYLCASSDAWGDTQYFGPGTRLTVL.

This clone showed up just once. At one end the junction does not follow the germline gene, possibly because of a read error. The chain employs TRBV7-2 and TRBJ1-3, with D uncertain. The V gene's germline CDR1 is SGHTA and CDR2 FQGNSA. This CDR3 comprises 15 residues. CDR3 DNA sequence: TGTGCCAGCAGCGTAGCGCCCGGGTCCGGAAACACCATATATTTT. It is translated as CASSVAPGSGNTIYF.

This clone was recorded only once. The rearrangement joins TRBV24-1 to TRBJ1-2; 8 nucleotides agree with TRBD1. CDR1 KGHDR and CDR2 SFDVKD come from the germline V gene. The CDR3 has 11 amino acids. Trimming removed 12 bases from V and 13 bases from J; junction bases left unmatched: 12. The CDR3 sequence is CAAGWQGASTF. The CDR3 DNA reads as TGTGCCGCCGGATGGCAGGGGGCTTCCACCTTC.

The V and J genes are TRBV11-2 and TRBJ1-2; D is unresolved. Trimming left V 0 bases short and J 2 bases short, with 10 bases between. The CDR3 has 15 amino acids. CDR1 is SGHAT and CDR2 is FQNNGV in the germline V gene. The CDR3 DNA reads TGTGCCAGCAGCTTAGATTACGGGGAAAACTATGGCTACACCTTC. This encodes CASSLDYGENYGYTF.

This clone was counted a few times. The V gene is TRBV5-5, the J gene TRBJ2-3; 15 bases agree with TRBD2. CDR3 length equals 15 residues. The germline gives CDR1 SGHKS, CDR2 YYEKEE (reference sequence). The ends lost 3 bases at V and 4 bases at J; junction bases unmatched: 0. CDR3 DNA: TGTGCCAGCAGCTGGACTAGCGGGGGGGCAGATACGCAGTATTTT. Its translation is CASSWTSGGADTQYF.

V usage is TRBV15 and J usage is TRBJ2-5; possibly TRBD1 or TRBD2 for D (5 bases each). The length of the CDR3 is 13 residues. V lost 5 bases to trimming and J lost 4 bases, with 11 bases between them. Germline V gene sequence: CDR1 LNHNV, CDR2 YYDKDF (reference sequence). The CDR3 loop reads CATSRGVGETQYF. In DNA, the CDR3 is TGTGCCACCAGCCGAGGGGTTGGAGAGACCCAGTACTTC.

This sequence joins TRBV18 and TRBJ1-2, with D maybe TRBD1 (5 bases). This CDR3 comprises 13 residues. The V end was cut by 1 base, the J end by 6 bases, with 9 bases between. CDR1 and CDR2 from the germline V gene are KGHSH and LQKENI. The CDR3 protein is CASSPRGTNGYTF. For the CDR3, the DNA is TGTGCCAGCTCACCACGGGGGACGAATGGCTACACCTTC.

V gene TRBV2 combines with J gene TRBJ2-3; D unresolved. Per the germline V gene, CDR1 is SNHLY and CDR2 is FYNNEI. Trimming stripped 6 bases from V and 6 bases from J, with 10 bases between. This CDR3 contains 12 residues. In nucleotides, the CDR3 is TGTGCCAGCAGCCTAAACCCCGATACGCAGTATTTT. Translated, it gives CASSLNPDTQYF.

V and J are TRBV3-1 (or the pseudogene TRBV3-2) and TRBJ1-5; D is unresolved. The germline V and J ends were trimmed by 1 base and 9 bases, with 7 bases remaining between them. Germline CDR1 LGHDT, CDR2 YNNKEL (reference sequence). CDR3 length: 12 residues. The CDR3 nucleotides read TGTGCCAGCAGCCAAGGAGCGGGGCCCCAGCATTTT. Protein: CASSQGAGPQHF.

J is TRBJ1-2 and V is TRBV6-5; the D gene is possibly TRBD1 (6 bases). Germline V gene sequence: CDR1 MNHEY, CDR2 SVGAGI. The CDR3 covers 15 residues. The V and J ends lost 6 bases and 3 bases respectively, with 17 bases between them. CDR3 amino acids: CASSPGTRGDYGYTF. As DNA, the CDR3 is TGTGCCAGCAGCCCGGGGACACGGGGAGACTATGGCTACACCTTC.

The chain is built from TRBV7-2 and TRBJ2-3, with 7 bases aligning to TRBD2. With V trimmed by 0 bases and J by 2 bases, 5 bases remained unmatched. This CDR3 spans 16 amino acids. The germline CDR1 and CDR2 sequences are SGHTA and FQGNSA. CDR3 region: CASSLAYSGITDTQYF. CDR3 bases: TGTGCCAGCAGCTTAGCTTACAGCGGGATCACAGATACGCAGTATTTT.

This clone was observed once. The DNA of the CDR3 is TGCGCCAGCAGCCTGGGGACGGCCCAAGAGACCCAGTACTTC. It specifies CASSLGTAQETQYF. The chain is built from TRBV5-1 and TRBJ2-5, with D perhaps given as TRBD1 or TRBD2 (5 bases each). CDR3 length: 14 residues. V lost 4 bases and J 1 base, leaving 11 bases between the germline ends. Per the germline V gene, CDR1 is SGHRS and CDR2 is YFSETQ.

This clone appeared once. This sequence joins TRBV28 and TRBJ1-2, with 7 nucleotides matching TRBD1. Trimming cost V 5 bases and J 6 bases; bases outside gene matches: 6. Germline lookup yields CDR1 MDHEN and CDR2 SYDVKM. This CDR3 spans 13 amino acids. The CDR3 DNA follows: TGTGCCAGCAGTGTGGACAGGCCTAATGGCTACACCTTC. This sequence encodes CASSVDRPNGYTF.

The DNA for the CDR3 is TGTGCCAGTAGTACCGACCGACAGGCAGTGGTTCAGCCCCAGCATTTT. Translation: CASSTDRQAVVQPQHF. This sequence joins TRBV19 and TRBJ1-5, with a tentative D call TRBD1 (6 bases). This CDR3 is built from 16 residues. Germline CDR1 LNHDA, CDR2 SQIVND (reference sequence). V was clipped by 4 bases and J by 6 bases, with 19 bases between them.

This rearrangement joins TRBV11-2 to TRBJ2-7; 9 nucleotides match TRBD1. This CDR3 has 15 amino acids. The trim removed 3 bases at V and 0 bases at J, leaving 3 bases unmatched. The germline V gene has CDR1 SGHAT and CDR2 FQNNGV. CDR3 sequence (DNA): TGTGCCAGCAGCTTCGGACAGGGGAGCTCCTACGAGCAGTACTTC. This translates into CASSFGQGSSYEQYF.

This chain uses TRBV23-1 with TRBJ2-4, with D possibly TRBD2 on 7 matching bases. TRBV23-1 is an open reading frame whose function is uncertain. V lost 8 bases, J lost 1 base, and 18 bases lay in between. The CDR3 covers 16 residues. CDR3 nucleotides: TGCGCCAGCGGGCGAGGGGGGGGCTTTGCCAAAAACATTCAGTACTTC. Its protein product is CASGRGGGFAKNIQYF.

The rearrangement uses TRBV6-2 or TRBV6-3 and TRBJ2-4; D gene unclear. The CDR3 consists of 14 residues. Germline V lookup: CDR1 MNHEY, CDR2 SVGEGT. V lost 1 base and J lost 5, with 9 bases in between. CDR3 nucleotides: TGTGCCAGCAGTTACTTAGGGCTAGAAAACATTCAGTACTTC. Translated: CASSYLGLENIQYF.

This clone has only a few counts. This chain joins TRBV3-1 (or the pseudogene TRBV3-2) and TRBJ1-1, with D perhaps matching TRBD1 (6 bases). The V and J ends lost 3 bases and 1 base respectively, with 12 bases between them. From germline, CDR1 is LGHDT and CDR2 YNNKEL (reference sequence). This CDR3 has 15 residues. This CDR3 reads CASSHRGVKNTEAFF. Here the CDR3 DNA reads TGTGCCAGCAGCCATAGGGGGGTGAAGAACACTGAAGCTTTCTTT.

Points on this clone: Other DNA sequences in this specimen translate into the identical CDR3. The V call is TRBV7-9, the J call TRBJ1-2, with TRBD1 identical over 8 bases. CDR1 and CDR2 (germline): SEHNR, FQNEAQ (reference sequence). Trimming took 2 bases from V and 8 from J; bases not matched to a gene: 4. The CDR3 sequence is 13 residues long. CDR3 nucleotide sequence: TGTGCCAGCAGCTTAAAACAGGGGGTCGGCTACACCTTC. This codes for CASSLKQGVGYTF.